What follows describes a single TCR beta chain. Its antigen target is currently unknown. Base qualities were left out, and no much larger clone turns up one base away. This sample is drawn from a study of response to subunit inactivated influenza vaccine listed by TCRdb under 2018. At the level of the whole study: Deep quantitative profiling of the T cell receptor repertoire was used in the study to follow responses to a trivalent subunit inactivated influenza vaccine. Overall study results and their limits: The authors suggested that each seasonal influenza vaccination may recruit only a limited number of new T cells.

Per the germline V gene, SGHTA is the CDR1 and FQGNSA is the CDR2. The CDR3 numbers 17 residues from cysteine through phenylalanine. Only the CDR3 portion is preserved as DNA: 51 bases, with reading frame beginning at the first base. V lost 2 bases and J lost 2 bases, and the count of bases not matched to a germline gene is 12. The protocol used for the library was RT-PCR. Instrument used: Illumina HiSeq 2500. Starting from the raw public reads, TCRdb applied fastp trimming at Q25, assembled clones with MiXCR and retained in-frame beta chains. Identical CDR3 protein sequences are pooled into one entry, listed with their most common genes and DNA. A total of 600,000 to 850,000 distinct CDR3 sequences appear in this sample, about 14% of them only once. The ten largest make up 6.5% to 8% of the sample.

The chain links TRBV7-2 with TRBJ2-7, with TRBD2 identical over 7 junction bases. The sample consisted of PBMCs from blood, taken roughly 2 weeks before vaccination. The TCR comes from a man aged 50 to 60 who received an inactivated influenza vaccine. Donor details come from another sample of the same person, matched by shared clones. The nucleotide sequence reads TGTGCCAGCAGCTTAATGATTAGTGGGACTACAACCTACGAGCAGTACTTC. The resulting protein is CASSLMISGTTTYEQYF.